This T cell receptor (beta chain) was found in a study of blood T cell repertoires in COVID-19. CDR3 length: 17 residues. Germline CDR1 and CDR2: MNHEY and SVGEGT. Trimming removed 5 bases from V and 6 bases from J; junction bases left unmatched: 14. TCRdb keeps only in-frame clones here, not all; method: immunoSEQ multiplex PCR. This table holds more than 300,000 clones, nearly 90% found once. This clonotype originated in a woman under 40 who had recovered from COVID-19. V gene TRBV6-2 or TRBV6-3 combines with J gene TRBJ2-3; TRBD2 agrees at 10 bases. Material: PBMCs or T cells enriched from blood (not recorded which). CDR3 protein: CASSTPGLATWGDTQYF. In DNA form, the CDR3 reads TGTGCCAGCAGTACCCCGGGACTAGCGACCTGGGGGGATACGCAGTATTTT.